The rows below give T cell receptor beta chains drawn from one sample of a study of shared clonotypes between healthy human individuals. Repertoires were generated with immunoSEQ multiplex PCR, while TCRdb's copy carries only in-frame clones and drops some. Here the sample spans 2.5 million or so clones, roughly nine tenths being singletons. Material: naive CD4+ T cells sorted from blood. The receptors were sampled from a young man in good health. CDR3s include the opening cysteine and the closing phenylalanine or tryptophan. A D gene is named only where the DNA matches it firmly. Part of the rows lack a size; the others show once, few, many or a class for expanded clones.

d_gene | j_gene | abundance | v_gene | CDR3aa | CDR3nt
- | TRBJ2-2 | - | TRBV5-4 | CASSPGGLGAGELFF | TGTGCCAGCAGCCCCGGGGGGCTTGGCGCCGGGGAGCTGTTTTTT
TRBD1 | TRBJ2-7 | once | TRBV5-1 | CASSLVPPGQGAYEQYF | TGCGCCAGCAGCTTGGTCCCCCCGGGACAGGGGGCCTACGAGCAGTACTTC
- | TRBJ2-3 | - | TRBV5-1 | CASSAWTQDTQYF | TGCGCCAGCAGTGCTTGGACGCAAGATACGCAGTATTTT
- | TRBJ1-6 | - | TRBV27 | CASSLGQLNSPLHF | TGTGCCAGCAGTCTCGGACAGCTAAATTCACCCCTCCACTTT
- | TRBJ1-2 | - | TRBV30 | CAWSPDSIYGYTF | TGTGCCTGGAGTCCGGACAGTATCTATGGCTACACCTTC
- | TRBJ1-3 | - | TRBV30 | CAWTARNTIYF | TGTGCCTGGACGGCCAGAAACACCATATATTTT
TRBD1 | TRBJ2-7 | - | TRBV4-1 | CASSQEGQTYEQYF | TGCGCCAGCAGCCAAGAGGGACAGACCTACGAGCAGTACTTC
- | TRBJ1-4 | - | TRBV5-6 | CASSSPRELGEKLFF | TGTGCCAGCAGCTCGCCCCGGGAGCTTGGTGAAAAACTGTTTTTT
TRBD2 | TRBJ2-1 | - | TRBV7-2 | CASSAGLAGGLFF | TGTGCCAGCAGCGCCGGACTAGCGGGGGGGCTTTTCTTC
- | TRBJ1-1 | few | TRBV6-1 | CAITLGVVWNTEAFF | TGTGCCATTACGTTAGGGGTAGTATGGAACACTGAAGCTTTCTTT
TRBD1 | TRBJ1-1 | - | TRBV5-4 | CASSQMTGGITEAFF | TGTGCCAGCAGCCAAATGACAGGGGGGATCACTGAAGCTTTCTTT
TRBD1 | TRBJ2-2 | - | TRBV2 | CASGRDRLPGELFF | TGTGCCAGCGGCCGGGACAGGCTTCCCGGGGAGCTGTTTTTT
- | TRBJ2-5 | - | TRBV4-1 | CASSPRSAETQYF | TGCGCCAGCAGCCCCCGGTCCGCGGAGACCCAGTACTTC
TRBD1 | TRBJ2-2 | - | TRBV19 | CASTMGQATGELFF | TGTGCCAGTACCATGGGACAGGCCACCGGGGAGCTGTTTTTT
- | TRBJ2-5 | - | TRBV5-5 | CASSRTEGQTQYF | TGTGCCAGCAGCCGGACGGAAGGACAGACCCAGTACTTC
- | TRBJ2-3 | - | TRBV25-1 | CASSEPGSMSDTQYF | TGTGCCAGCAGTGAGCCGGGTTCGATGTCAGATACGCAGTATTTT
TRBD1 | TRBJ2-2 | - | TRBV28 | CASIPGDRGLTGELFF | TGTGCCAGCATCCCTGGGGACAGGGGGTTAACCGGGGAGCTGTTTTTT
- | TRBJ1-1 | - | TRBV5-1 | CASSPDSATEAFF | TGCGCCAGCAGCCCGGACAGCGCCACTGAAGCTTTCTTT
- | TRBJ1-2 | - | TRBV27 | CASSSGPNYGYTF | TGTGCCAGCAGTTCCGGGCCGAACTATGGCTACACCTTC
- | TRBJ2-1 | - | TRBV27 | CASSLHWGADEQFF | TGTGCCAGCAGTTTACATTGGGGGGCGGATGAGCAGTTCTTC
TRBD1 | TRBJ2-2 | - | TRBV6-1 | CASSDTGGVTGELFF | TGTGCCAGCAGTGACACAGGGGGTGTCACCGGGGAGCTGTTTTTT
- | TRBJ1-3 | - | TRBV30 | CAWTYGRIGRNTIYF | TGTGCCTGGACTTACGGACGAATCGGCAGAAACACCATATATTTT
- | TRBJ1-5 | - | TRBV5-1 | CASSLDGTIYQPQHF | TGCGCCAGCAGCTTGGACGGGACAATTTATCAGCCCCAGCATTTT
- | TRBJ2-3 | - | TRBV6-6 | CASSLRLTDTQYF | TGTGCCAGCAGCCTCAGGTTGACAGATACGCAGTATTTT
- | TRBJ2-7 | - | TRBV7-9 | CASSSGVPLEQYF | TGTGCCAGCAGCTCAGGGGTCCCGCTCGAGCAGTACTTC
TRBD2 | TRBJ2-3 | - | TRBV19 | CASSTRPGTSGETTDTQYF | TGTGCCAGTAGTACCCGTCCCGGGACTAGCGGAGAGACCACAGATACGCAGTATTTT
TRBD1 | TRBJ2-7 | - | TRBV5-4 | CASSPDGGTGVFEQYF | TGTGCCAGCAGCCCTGACGGAGGGACAGGGGTATTCGAGCAGTACTTC
TRBD2 | TRBJ2-4 | - | TRBV6-1 | CASSAAGVKNIQYF | TGTGCCAGCAGTGCCGCGGGGGTCAAAAACATTCAGTACTTC
- | TRBJ1-1 | few | TRBV5-6 | CASSLEPNTEAFF | TGTGCCAGCAGCTTGGAACCGAACACTGAAGCTTTCTTT
- | TRBJ2-2 | - | TRBV7-9 | CASSSITYSGELFF | TGTGCCAGCAGCTCGATTACCTATTCCGGGGAGCTGTTTTTT
- | TRBJ1-1 | - | TRBV5-1 | CASSLDRPNTEAFF | TGCGCCAGCAGCTTAGACAGACCGAACACTGAAGCTTTCTTT
TRBD1 | TRBJ1-1 | - | TRBV15 | CATSKDRVDTEAFF | TGTGCCACCAGCAAGGACAGGGTTGACACTGAAGCTTTCTTT